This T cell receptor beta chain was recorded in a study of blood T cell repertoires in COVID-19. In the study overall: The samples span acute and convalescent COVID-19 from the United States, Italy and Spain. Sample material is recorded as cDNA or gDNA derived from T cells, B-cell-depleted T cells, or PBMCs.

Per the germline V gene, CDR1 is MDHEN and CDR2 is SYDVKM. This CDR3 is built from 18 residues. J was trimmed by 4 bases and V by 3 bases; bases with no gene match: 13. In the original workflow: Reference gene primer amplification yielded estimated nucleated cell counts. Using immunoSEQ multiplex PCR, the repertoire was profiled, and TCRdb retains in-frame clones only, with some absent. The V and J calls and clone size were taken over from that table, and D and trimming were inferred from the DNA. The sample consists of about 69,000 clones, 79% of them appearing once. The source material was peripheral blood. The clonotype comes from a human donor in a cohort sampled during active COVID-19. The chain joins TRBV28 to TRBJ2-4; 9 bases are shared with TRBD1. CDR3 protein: CASSFQDRGRVWKNIQYF. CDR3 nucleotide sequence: TGTGCCAGCAGTTTCCAGGACAGGGGAAGGGTTTGGAAAAACATTCAGTACTTC.